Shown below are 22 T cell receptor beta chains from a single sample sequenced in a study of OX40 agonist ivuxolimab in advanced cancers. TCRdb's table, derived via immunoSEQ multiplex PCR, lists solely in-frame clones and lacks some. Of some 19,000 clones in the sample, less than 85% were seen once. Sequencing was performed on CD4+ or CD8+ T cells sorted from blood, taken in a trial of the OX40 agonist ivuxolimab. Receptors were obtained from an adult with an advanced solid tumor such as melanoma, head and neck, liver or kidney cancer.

The CDR3 DNA follows: TGTGCCAGCAGTTTTTCAGATTCCAATGAGCAGTTCTTC. Translation: CASSFSDSNEQFF. J is TRBJ2-1 and V is TRBV27, with D unresolved. Per germline, CDR1 MNHEY and CDR2 SMNVEV (reference sequence). With 3 bases removed from V and 6 bases from J, the gap between germline ends came to 9 bases. There are 13 residues in the CDR3.

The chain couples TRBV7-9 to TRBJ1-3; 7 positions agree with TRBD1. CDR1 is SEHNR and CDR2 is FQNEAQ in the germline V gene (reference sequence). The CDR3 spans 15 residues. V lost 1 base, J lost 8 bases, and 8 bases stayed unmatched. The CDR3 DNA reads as TGTGCCAGCAGCTTAGGGGAACAGGGGATAGACACCATATATTTT. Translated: CASSLGEQGIDTIYF.

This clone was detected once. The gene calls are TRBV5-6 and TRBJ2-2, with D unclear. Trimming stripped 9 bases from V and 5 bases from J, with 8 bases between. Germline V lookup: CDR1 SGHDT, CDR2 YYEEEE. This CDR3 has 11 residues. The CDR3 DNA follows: TGTGCCACCGCTGGGACCGGGGAGCTGTTTTTT. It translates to CATAGTGELFF.

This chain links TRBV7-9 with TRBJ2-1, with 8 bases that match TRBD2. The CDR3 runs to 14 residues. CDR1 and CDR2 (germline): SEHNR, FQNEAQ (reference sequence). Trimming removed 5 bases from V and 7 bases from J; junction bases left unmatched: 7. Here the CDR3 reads CASSRLAGLNEQFF. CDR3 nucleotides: TGTGCCAGCAGCCGGCTAGCGGGCTTAAATGAGCAGTTCTTC.

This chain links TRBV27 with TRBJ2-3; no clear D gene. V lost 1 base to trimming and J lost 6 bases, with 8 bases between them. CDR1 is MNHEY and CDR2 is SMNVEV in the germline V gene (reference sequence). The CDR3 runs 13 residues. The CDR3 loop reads CASSLFAVDTQYF. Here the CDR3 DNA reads TGTGCCAGCAGTTTATTTGCGGTGGATACGCAGTATTTT.

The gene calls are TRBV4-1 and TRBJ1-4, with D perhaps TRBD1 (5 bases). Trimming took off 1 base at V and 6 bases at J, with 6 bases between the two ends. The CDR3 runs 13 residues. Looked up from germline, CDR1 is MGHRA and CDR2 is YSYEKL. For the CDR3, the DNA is TGCGCCAGCAGCCAAGTAGGGGATGAAAAACTGTTTTTT. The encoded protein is CASSQVGDEKLFF.

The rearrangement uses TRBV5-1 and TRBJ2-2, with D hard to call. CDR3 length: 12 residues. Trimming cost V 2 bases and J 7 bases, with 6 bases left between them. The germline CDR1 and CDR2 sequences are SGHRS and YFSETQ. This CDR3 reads CASSFTGGELFF. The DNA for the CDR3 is TGCGCCAGCAGCTTTACGGGCGGGGAGCTGTTTTTT.

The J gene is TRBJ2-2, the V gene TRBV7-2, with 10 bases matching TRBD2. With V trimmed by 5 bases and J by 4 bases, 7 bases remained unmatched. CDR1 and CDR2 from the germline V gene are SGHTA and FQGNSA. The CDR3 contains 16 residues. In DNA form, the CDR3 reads TGTGCCAGCAGCCTACTTAGCGGGGGGTCCACCGGGGAGCTGTTTTTT. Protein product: CASSLLSGGSTGELFF.

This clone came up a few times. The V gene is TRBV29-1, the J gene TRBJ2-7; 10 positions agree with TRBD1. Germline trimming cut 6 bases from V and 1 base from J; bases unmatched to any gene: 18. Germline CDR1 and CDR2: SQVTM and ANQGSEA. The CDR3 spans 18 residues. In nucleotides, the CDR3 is TGCAGCGTCACTGACAGGGGGCAGACGGAGCCGCCATCCTACGAGCAGTACTTC. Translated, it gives CSVTDRGQTEPPSYEQYF.

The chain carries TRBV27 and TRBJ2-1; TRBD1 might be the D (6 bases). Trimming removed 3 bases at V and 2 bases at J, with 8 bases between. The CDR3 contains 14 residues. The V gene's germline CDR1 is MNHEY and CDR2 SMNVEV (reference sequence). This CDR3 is CASSFGGPYNEQFF. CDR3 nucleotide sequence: TGTGCCAGCAGTTTTGGGGGCCCCTACAATGAGCAGTTCTTC.

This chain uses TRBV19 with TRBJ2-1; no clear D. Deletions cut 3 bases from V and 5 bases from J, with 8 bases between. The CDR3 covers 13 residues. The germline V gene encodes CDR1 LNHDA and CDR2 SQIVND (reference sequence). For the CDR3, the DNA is TGTGCCAGTAGTATGATACTCAACAATGAGCAGTTCTTC. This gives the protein CASSMILNNEQFF.

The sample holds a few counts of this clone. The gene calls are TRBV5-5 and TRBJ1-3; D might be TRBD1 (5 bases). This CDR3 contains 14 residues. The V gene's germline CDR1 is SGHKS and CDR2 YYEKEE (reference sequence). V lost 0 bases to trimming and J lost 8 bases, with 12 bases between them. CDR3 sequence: CASSLGQGQDTIYF. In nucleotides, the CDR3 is TGTGCCAGCAGCTTGGGCCAGGGTCAAGACACCATATATTTT.

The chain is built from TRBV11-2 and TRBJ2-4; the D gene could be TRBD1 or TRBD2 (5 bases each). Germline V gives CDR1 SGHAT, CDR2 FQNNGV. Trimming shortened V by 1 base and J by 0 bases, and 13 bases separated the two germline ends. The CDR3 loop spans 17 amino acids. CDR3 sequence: CASSLGGAGLAKNIQYF. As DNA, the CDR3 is TGTGCCAGCAGCTTAGGGGGCGCGGGCCTAGCCAAAAACATTCAGTACTTC.

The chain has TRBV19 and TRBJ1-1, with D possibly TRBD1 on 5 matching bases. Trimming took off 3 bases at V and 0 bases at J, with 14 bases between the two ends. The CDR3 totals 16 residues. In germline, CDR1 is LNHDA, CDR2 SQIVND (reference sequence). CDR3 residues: CASSIGGNTLNTEAFF. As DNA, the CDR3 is TGTGCCAGTAGTATTGGGGGAAACACCCTGAACACTGAAGCTTTCTTT.

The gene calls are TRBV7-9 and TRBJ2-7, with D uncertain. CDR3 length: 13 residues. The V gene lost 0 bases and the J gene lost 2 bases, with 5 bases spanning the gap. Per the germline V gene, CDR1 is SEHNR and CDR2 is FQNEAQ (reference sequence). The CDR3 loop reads CASSLARPYEQYF. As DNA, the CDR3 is TGTGCCAGCAGCTTAGCGCGGCCCTACGAGCAGTACTTC.

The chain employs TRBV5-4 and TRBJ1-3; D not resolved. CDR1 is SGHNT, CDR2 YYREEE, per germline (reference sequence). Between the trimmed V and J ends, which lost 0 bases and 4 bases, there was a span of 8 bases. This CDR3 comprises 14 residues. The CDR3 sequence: CASSLGYDGNTIYF. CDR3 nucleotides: TGTGCCAGCAGCTTGGGGTACGACGGAAACACCATATATTTT.

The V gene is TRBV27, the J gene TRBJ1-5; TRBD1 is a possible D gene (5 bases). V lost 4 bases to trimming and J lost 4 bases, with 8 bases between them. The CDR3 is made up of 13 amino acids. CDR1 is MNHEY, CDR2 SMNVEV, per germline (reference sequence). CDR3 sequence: CASSWGSNQPQHF. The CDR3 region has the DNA TGTGCCAGCAGTTGGGGGTCAAATCAGCCCCAGCATTTT.

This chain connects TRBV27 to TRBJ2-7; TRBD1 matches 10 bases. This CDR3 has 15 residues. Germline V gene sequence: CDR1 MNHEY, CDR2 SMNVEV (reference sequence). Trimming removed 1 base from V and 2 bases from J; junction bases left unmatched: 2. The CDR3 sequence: CASSLYGTGAYEQYF. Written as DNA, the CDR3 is TGTGCCAGCAGTTTATACGGGACAGGGGCCTACGAGCAGTACTTC.

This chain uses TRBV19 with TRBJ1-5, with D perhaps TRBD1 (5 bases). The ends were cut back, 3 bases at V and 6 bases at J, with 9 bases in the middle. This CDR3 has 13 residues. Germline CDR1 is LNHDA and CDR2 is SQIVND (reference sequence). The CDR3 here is CASSIFQGQPQHF. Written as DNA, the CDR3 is TGTGCCAGTAGTATCTTTCAGGGTCAGCCCCAGCATTTT.

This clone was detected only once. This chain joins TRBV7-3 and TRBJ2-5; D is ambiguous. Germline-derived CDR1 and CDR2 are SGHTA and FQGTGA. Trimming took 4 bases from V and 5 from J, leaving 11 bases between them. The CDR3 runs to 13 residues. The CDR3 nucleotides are TGTGCCAGCAGCTCCCTAGGGTACGAGACCCAGTACTTC. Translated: CASSSLGYETQYF.

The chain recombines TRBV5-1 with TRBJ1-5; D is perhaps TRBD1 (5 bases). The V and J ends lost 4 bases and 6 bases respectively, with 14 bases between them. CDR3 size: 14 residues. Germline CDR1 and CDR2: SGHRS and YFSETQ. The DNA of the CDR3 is TGCGCCAGCAGCGACGGGGGAGGTCTTCAGCCCCAGCATTTT. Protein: CASSDGGGLQPQHF.

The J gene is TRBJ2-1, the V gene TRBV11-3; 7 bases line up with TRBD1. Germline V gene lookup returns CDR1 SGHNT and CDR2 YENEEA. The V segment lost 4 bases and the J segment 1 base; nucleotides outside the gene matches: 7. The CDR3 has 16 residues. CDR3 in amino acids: CASSSRDSSSYNEQFF. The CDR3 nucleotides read TGTGCCAGCAGCTCAAGGGACAGCTCTTCCTACAATGAGCAGTTCTTC. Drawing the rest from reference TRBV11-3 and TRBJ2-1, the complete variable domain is EAGVVQSPRYKIIEKKQPVAFWCNPISGHNTLYWYLQNLGQGPELLIRYENEEAVDDSQLPKDRFSAERLKGVDSTLKIQPAELGDSAVYLCASSSRDSSSYNEQFFGPGTRLTVL.